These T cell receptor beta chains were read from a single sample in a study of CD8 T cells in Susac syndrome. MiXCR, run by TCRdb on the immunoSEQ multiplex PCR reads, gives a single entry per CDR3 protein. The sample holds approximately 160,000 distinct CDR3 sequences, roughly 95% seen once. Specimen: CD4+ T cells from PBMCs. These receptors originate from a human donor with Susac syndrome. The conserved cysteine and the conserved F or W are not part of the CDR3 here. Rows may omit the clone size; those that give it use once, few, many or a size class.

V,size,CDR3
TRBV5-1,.,ASSSTGGVSDTQY
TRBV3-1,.,ASGQGALPLH
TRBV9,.,ASSASGTLYNEQF
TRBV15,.,ATSRGRPSGGHNEQF
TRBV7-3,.,ASSLWGMRTDTQY
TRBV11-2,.,ASSLVVRGNEQF
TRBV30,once,AWSPNPRAGRNTEAF
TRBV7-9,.,ASSLVGLEDEQF
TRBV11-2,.,ASSSAPLAGGREETQY
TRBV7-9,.,ASSFQGMVDTEAF
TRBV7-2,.,ATSDGRDLGIQY
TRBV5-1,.,ASSSGTGLGTQY
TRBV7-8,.,ASSLGTSRSNQPQH
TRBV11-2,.,ASPTSGGYEQY
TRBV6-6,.,VSSYQTGNTEAF
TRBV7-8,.,ASKLDGETQY
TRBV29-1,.,SVLQGDGYT
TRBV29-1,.,SVPRGAPSGYT
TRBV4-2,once,ASSQAAGQGRTYGYT
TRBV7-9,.,ASSYRDEQF
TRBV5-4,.,ASSLAAGSETQY
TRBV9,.,ASSVAAGGTDTQY
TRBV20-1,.,SARTSAFQGVTQY
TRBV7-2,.,ASSGGASGGYT
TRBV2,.,ASSELGQLNQPQH
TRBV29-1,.,SAGFSWTGELF
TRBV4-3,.,ASSQASVPEAF
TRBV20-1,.,SAPAGAINEQY
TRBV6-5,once,ASSYRGPRWDSPLH
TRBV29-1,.,SVGQSIGGYT
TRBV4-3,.,ASSHGPASGNTDTQY
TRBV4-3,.,ASSQGLPGQAKETQY
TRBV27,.,ASITSGGANEQF
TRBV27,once,ASSFLAKEKLF
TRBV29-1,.,SGQGADGYT
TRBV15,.,ATSRVDRSNEKLF